This T cell receptor (beta chain) was identified in a study of PD-1 blockade in classical Hodgkin lymphoma. The count of this clone is one. Antigen specificity is unknown. Germline CDR1 and CDR2: MGHRA and YSYEKL. The trim removed 0 bases at V and 0 bases at J, leaving 8 bases unmatched. CDR3 size: 18 residues. Assay used: immunoSEQ multiplex PCR; TCRdb lists only in-frame clones, some missing. The repertoire holds more than 25,000 clones, with roughly three quarters as singletons. Study findings and constraints: Newly diagnosed patients reportedly trailed healthy donors in baseline TCR diversity. Differences between repertoires have undefined causes, possibly disease activity or prior therapy.

Each and every patient relapsed after autologous stem cell transplantation, and patients got differing brentuximab vedotin exposure. Sample: peripheral blood mononuclear cells (PBMCs), taken before the second cycle of nivolumab. This rearrangement joins TRBV4-1 to TRBJ2-7; 10 nucleotides line up with TRBD2. This sequence originates from a human donor with classical Hodgkin lymphoma. CDR3 protein: CASSQDSGLAPSSYEQYF. CDR3 DNA: TGCGCCAGCAGCCAAGACTCGGGACTAGCGCCGAGCTCCTACGAGCAGTACTTC.